This T cell receptor (beta chain) was documented in a study of T cells in Graves' hyperthyroidism and ophthalmopathy. Ten or more counts support this clonotype. The CDR3 has 15 amino acids. Between the trimmed V and J ends, which lost 4 bases and 4 bases, there was a span of 15 bases. Germline lookup yields CDR1 SGHRS and CDR2 YFSETQ. RNA transcripts gave rise to amplified TCR beta CDR3 regions. HTBI primers were used for first-round RT-PCR of the TCR CDR3. A single record per CDR3 protein comes from TCRdb applying MiXCR to the multiplex PCR reads. The sample has some 490,000 distinct CDR3 sequences, less than 25% seen once.

The sequence derives from a woman aged 65 to 85 with Graves' ophthalmopathy. Sequencing was done on a sample of blood. The chain uses TRBV5-1 and TRBJ2-1; a weak D match, TRBD2 (5 bases). The CDR3 protein is CASSLSPGGYNEQFF. CDR3 sequence (DNA): TGCGCCAGCAGCCTGTCCCCAGGAGGTTACAATGAGCAGTTCTTC.